These T cell receptor beta chains were read from a single sample in a study of T cell responses to AZD1222 COVID-19 vaccine. Here immunoSEQ multiplex PCR was the method, and the copy in TCRdb shows in-frame clones only, minus some. This table holds 150,000 to 200,000 clones, 80% to 95% found once. This specimen consisted of peripheral blood, obtained 28 days after the second AZD1222 dose. The receptor source for this set is an adult who received the AZD1222 COVID-19 vaccine. The CDR3 runs from the conserved cysteine through the conserved F or W. The order of the fields is J gene, V gene, CDR3 protein.

j_gene: TRBJ1-2
v_gene: TRBV11-2
CDR3aa: CASSLEKETNYGYTF

j_gene: TRBJ1-5
v_gene: TRBV6-5
CDR3aa: CASQQGPSQPQHF

j_gene: TRBJ2-7
v_gene: TRBV30
CDR3aa: CAWSVPGVLTYEQYF

j_gene: TRBJ2-1
v_gene: TRBV5-1
CDR3aa: CASSSGDIYNEQFF

j_gene: TRBJ2-2
v_gene: TRBV18
CDR3aa: CASPSWGAGELFF

j_gene: TRBJ1-1
v_gene: TRBV7-3
CDR3aa: CASSLTGTANTEAFF

j_gene: TRBJ2-3
v_gene: TRBV5-6
CDR3aa: CASIGGSGRPLPEQYF

j_gene: TRBJ2-4
v_gene: TRBV29-1
CDR3aa: CSVVSGSLAKNIQYF

j_gene: TRBJ2-4
v_gene: TRBV7-2
CDR3aa: CASSSDRIQYF

j_gene: TRBJ2-1
v_gene: TRBV7-3
CDR3aa: CASSQSRGTRNEQFF

j_gene: TRBJ1-6
v_gene: TRBV27
CDR3aa: CASRGGQFSYNSPLHF

j_gene: TRBJ1-5
v_gene: TRBV12-5
CDR3aa: CASGRSSNQPQHF

j_gene: TRBJ1-5
v_gene: TRBV6-6
CDR3aa: CASSRSPDGINQPQHF

j_gene: TRBJ2-5
v_gene: TRBV5-1
CDR3aa: CASSPGSLMGGETQYF

j_gene: TRBJ2-6
v_gene: TRBV19
CDR3aa: CASSTQASGANVLTF

j_gene: TRBJ1-1
v_gene: TRBV7-9
CDR3aa: CASSSDSTEAFF

j_gene: TRBJ2-1
v_gene: TRBV7-3
CDR3aa: CASSSTGLYNEQFF

j_gene: TRBJ2-7
v_gene: TRBV27
CDR3aa: CASSSQGSPLYEQYF

j_gene: TRBJ2-5
v_gene: TRBV3-1/TRBV3-2
CDR3aa: CASSQDPGDRKETQYF

j_gene: TRBJ1-6
v_gene: TRBV11-2
CDR3aa: CASSSRPGGLESPLHF

j_gene: TRBJ2-7
v_gene: TRBV4-2
CDR3aa: CASSQDLVVAGNDEQYF

j_gene: TRBJ2-2
v_gene: TRBV5-1
CDR3aa: CASSLVPGATGELFF

j_gene: TRBJ2-1
v_gene: TRBV3-1/TRBV3-2
CDR3aa: CASSRSGTSGREDEQFF

j_gene: TRBJ2-3
v_gene: TRBV5-1
CDR3aa: CASSLSLGANTDTQYF

j_gene: TRBJ2-5
v_gene: TRBV5-6
CDR3aa: CASSFRDGQETQYF

j_gene: TRBJ2-3
v_gene: TRBV5-1
CDR3aa: CASSLGQGISDTQYF

j_gene: TRBJ1-1
v_gene: TRBV6-2/TRBV6-3
CDR3aa: CASSYSRTVNTEAFF

j_gene: TRBJ1-1
v_gene: TRBV18
CDR3aa: CASSPGQGVMNTEAFF

j_gene: TRBJ1-1
v_gene: TRBV5-6
CDR3aa: CAASRERATEAFF

j_gene: TRBJ2-5
v_gene: TRBV10-1
CDR3aa: CASSSRLDQETQYF

j_gene: TRBJ1-5
v_gene: TRBV6-2/TRBV6-3
CDR3aa: CASSLARNQPQHF

j_gene: TRBJ2-3
v_gene: TRBV6-6
CDR3aa: CASSSPTSGGGNTQYF

j_gene: TRBJ2-7
v_gene: TRBV7-2
CDR3aa: CASSPQRDGYEQYF

j_gene: TRBJ2-3
v_gene: TRBV9
CDR3aa: CASSVGGASTDTQYF

j_gene: TRBJ1-5
v_gene: TRBV28
CDR3aa: CASKRAPNQPQHF

j_gene: TRBJ1-4
v_gene: TRBV5-1
CDR3aa: CASSAVTGRREKLFF

j_gene: TRBJ2-6
v_gene: TRBV7-3
CDR3aa: CASSLSRQGRNGDIPPGANVLTF

j_gene: TRBJ2-2
v_gene: TRBV19
CDR3aa: CASSPRGYTGELFF

j_gene: TRBJ1-2
v_gene: TRBV9
CDR3aa: CASSVEGPGQGGGYTF

j_gene: TRBJ2-1
v_gene: TRBV24-1
CDR3aa: CATGGTEGSGRANEQFF

j_gene: TRBJ1-4
v_gene: TRBV5-4
CDR3aa: CASSFQGNEKLFF

j_gene: TRBJ2-3
v_gene: TRBV19
CDR3aa: CASSNVGSTDTQYF

j_gene: TRBJ1-5
v_gene: TRBV18
CDR3aa: CASSPTGGNQPQHF

j_gene: TRBJ2-5
v_gene: TRBV5-6
CDR3aa: CASSTAQGSGETQYF

j_gene: TRBJ1-3
v_gene: TRBV7-8
CDR3aa: CASSLVGQYSGNTIYF

j_gene: TRBJ1-2
v_gene: TRBV29-1
CDR3aa: CSVTPGGGTYGYTF

j_gene: TRBJ1-6
v_gene: TRBV18
CDR3aa: CASSPSGQENSPLHF

j_gene: TRBJ1-2
v_gene: TRBV6-5
CDR3aa: CASRRGQAPFGYTF

j_gene: TRBJ2-3
v_gene: TRBV19
CDR3aa: CASIDGQGTTDTQYF

j_gene: TRBJ2-1
v_gene: TRBV27
CDR3aa: CASSLGGSVYNEQFF

j_gene: TRBJ2-2
v_gene: TRBV28
CDR3aa: CASSSTGEYTGELFF

j_gene: TRBJ1-3
v_gene: TRBV2
CDR3aa: CASSEIRATGNTIYF

j_gene: TRBJ1-2
v_gene: TRBV12-3/TRBV12-4
CDR3aa: CASSLPPGYGYTF

j_gene: TRBJ2-2
v_gene: TRBV29-1
CDR3aa: CSVHSGVNTGELFF